This T cell receptor (beta chain) was documented in a study of blood T cells in healthy people across ages. Notes on the study in general: More naive CD4+ cells and higher diversity marked long-lived donors relative to aged donors.

The sample, roughly 9.5 milliliters of peripheral blood, was drawn from each donor. On this clonotype: Its antigen is undetermined.

Using a J-beta primer mix together with a sample-barcoded 5' primer, a second PCR was run for roughly 6 to 12 cycles. TCRdb recomputed calls from the 5' RACE reads with MiXCR, one row per CDR3 protein. The table shows about 280,000 distinct CDR3 sequences, with around 29% occurring only once. Germline V gene data show CDR1 as MDHEN and CDR2 as SYDVKM. The V gene end was trimmed by 7 bases and the J gene end by 4 bases; junction bases not matched to a gene: 2. The CDR3 consists of 12 residues. The receptor was derived from a woman in her seventies in good health. The sequenced sample consisted of blood. The chain has TRBV28 and TRBJ1-1; 8 bases line up with TRBD1. The CDR3 loop reads CASTGGFTEAFF. DNA for the CDR3: TGTGCCAGCACAGGGGGCTTCACTGAAGCTTTCTTT.